A selection of T cell receptor beta chains follows, all from one sample in a study of beta chain features in type 1 diabetes. The method was immunoSEQ multiplex PCR; TCRdb's version includes in-frame clones alone and lacks a portion of them. Among roughly 250,000 clones listed, about 70% were seen once. The source material was naive CD4+ T cells from blood. All receptors derive from a man aged 30 to 39 in good health. Each CDR3 is given with its conserved first and last residue. D genes are given only for firm matches. Some rows have no size entry. The others give once, few or many, or a class for an expanded clone.

length	size	D	V	J	CDR3	DNA
15	-	TRBD1	TRBV14	TRBJ2-7	CASSHLGQEHYEQYF	TGTGCCAGCAGCCACCTAGGACAGGAGCACTACGAGCAGTACTTC
15	-	-	TRBV4-3	TRBJ2-6	CASSRLEGGANVLTF	TGCGCCAGCAGCCGCCTTGAAGGAGGGGCCAACGTCCTGACTTTC
14	-	-	TRBV2	TRBJ2-3	CASSESVNTDTQYF	TGTGCCAGCAGTGAATCCGTAAACACAGATACGCAGTATTTT
13	-	-	TRBV9	TRBJ2-2	CASSVDGYGELFF	TGTGCCAGCAGCGTAGATGGATACGGGGAGCTGTTTTTT
15	-	TRBD2	TRBV9	TRBJ2-1	CASSARSGRAYGQFF	TGTGCCAGCAGCGCCCGAAGCGGGAGGGCGTATGGGCAGTTCTTC
13	-	-	TRBV29-1	TRBJ1-1	CSVPGTANTEAFF	TGCAGCGTCCCTGGGACGGCGAACACTGAAGCTTTCTTT
17	-	-	TRBV4-2	TRBJ2-1	CASSQERGTSSYNEQFF	TGTGCCAGCAGCCAAGAGAGGGGGACGAGCTCCTACAATGAGCAGTTCTTC
17	-	-	TRBV15	TRBJ2-3	CATSGPRRAGSADTQYF	TGTGCCACCAGCGGCCCGAGAAGGGCAGGGAGCGCAGATACGCAGTATTTT
14	once	TRBD1	TRBV29-1	TRBJ2-7	CSVEERQGGFEQYF	TGCAGCGTTGAAGAGCGACAGGGGGGATTCGAGCAGTACTTC
13	-	-	TRBV10-3	TRBJ2-5	CAISDGVQETQYF	TGTGCCATCAGTGACGGGGTACAAGAGACCCAGTACTTC
12	-	-	TRBV7-9	TRBJ2-1	CASSFHYNEQFF	TGTGCCAGCAGCTTCCACTACAATGAGCAGTTCTTC
13	few	-	TRBV30	TRBJ1-1	CAWEGQPNTEAFF	TGTGCCTGGGAAGGACAGCCGAACACTGAAGCTTTCTTT
14	-	TRBD1	TRBV29-1	TRBJ2-1	CSVSRQGALNEQFF	TGCAGCGTTTCCAGACAGGGGGCGTTGAATGAGCAGTTCTTC
15	-	-	TRBV5-1	TRBJ2-6	CASSPTGPGANVLTF	TGCGCCAGCAGCCCGACAGGCCCCGGGGCCAACGTCCTGACTTTC
15	-	TRBD1	TRBV6-5	TRBJ2-4	CASSWTGLAKNIQYF	TGTGCCAGCAGCTGGACAGGGCTAGCCAAAAACATTCAGTACTTC
14	-	TRBD1	TRBV30	TRBJ1-3	CAWSMTGGGNTIYF	TGTGCCTGGAGTATGACAGGGGGTGGAAACACCATATATTTT
16	-	-	TRBV29-1	TRBJ2-1	CSVEDPGGLSYNEQFF	TGCAGCGTTGAAGATCCCGGGGGACTCTCCTACAATGAGCAGTTCTTC
16	once	-	TRBV15	TRBJ1-2	CATSRGFDGGIHGYTF	TGTGCCACCAGCAGAGGATTCGATGGCGGCATCCATGGCTACACCTTC
15	-	-	TRBV29-1	TRBJ2-6	CSVGQGLSGANVLTF	TGCAGCGTTGGGCAGGGCCTCTCTGGGGCCAACGTCCTGACTTTC
14	few	-	TRBV30	TRBJ2-3	CAWSVQFGADTQYF	TGTGCCTGGAGTGTACAGTTTGGGGCAGATACGCAGTATTTT
14	-	TRBD1	TRBV7-9	TRBJ2-5	CASTQGDRRETQYF	TGTGCCAGCACACAGGGGGATAGGCGGGAGACCCAGTACTTC
14	-	TRBD1	TRBV9	TRBJ2-3	CASSVDRAVDTQYF	TGTGCCAGCAGCGTGGACAGGGCGGTAGATACGCAGTATTTT
14	-	-	TRBV7-9	TRBJ2-5	CASSGWTDKETQYF	TGTGCCAGCAGCGGATGGACTGATAAAGAGACCCAGTACTTC
15	-	TRBD1	TRBV7-8	TRBJ1-5	CASSLEGQVNQPQHF	TGTGCCAGCAGCTTAGAAGGACAGGTAAATCAGCCCCAGCATTTT
16	-	-	TRBV4-3	TRBJ2-1	CASSRESYSSYNEQFF	TGCGCCAGCAGCCGAGAATCGTATAGCTCCTACAATGAGCAGTTCTTC
15	-	TRBD2	TRBV7-9	TRBJ2-3	CASSLAGGSTDTQYF	TGTGCCAGCAGCTTAGCCGGGGGGAGCACAGATACGCAGTATTTT
16	-	TRBD2	TRBV4-1	TRBJ2-7	CASSQEEASGSYEQYF	TGCGCCAGCAGCCAGGAGGAGGCTAGCGGCTCCTACGAGCAGTACTTC
12	-	TRBD2	TRBV10-3	TRBJ2-7	CATASGNYEQYF	TGTGCTACGGCTAGCGGGAACTACGAGCAGTACTTC
14	-	TRBD1	TRBV5-1	TRBJ2-7	CASSLAGTAYEQYF	TGCGCCAGCAGCTTGGCAGGGACAGCCTACGAGCAGTACTTC
13	-	-	TRBV5-1	TRBJ1-5	CASSLEGHQPQHF	TGCGCCAGCAGCTTAGAGGGCCATCAGCCCCAGCATTTT
11	-	-	TRBV28	TRBJ2-5	CASSLGETQYF	TGTGCCAGCAGTCTAGGAGAGACCCAGTACTTC
14	-	TRBD2	TRBV6-5	TRBJ2-1	CASRRLAGVNEQFF	TGTGCCAGCAGAAGACTAGCGGGAGTCAATGAGCAGTTCTTC
11	few	-	TRBV5-6	TRBJ2-3	CASSSILALVF	TGTGCCAGCAGTTCTATACTTGCCCTGGTTTTT
12	-	-	TRBV7-9	TRBJ2-3	CASSARLNTQYF	TGTGCCAGCAGCGCTCGGTTGAATACGCAGTATTTT
13	once	-	TRBV30	TRBJ2-7	CAWSAPGVYEQYF	TGTGCCTGGAGTGCCCCAGGGGTCTACGAGCAGTACTTC
13	-	-	TRBV7-2	TRBJ1-1	CASSPRQNTEAFF	TGTGCCAGCAGCCCCCGACAGAACACTGAAGCTTTCTTT
14	-	-	TRBV30	TRBJ1-2	CAWSAGPPHYGYTF	TGTGCCTGGAGTGCAGGGCCCCCTCACTATGGCTACACCTTC
15	-	-	TRBV11-2	TRBJ2-5	CASSLDLGAGETQYF	TGTGCCAGCAGCTTAGATCTCGGGGCCGGAGAGACCCAGTACTTC
13	-	-	TRBV30	TRBJ1-1	CAWSYVMNTEAFF	TGTGCCTGGAGCTACGTCATGAACACTGAAGCTTTCTTT
13	-	-	TRBV27	TRBJ2-1	CASSLSREDEQFF	TGTGCCAGCAGTTTATCGAGGGAGGATGAGCAGTTCTTC
14	-	TRBD1	TRBV7-2	TRBJ1-1	CASSADRGATEAFF	TGTGCCAGCAGCGCGGACAGGGGGGCCACTGAAGCTTTCTTT
16	-	-	TRBV5-4	TRBJ2-1	CASSLSPRDLGNEQFF	TGTGCCAGCAGCTTGTCCCCCCGGGATCTCGGCAATGAGCAGTTCTTC
14	-	-	TRBV29-1	TRBJ2-5	CSAPSPGDQETQYF	TGCAGCGCGCCGAGCCCGGGAGACCAAGAGACCCAGTACTTC
13	-	-	TRBV29-1	TRBJ2-3	CSALAPSTDTQYF	TGCAGCGCCTTGGCGCCTAGCACAGATACGCAGTATTTT
16	-	TRBD2	TRBV28	TRBJ2-1	CASSFSTSGRAGSPFF	TGTGCCAGCAGTTTTAGTACTAGCGGGAGAGCCGGAAGCCCGTTCTTC